One sample yielded the 8 T cell receptor beta chains listed below, sequenced in a study of regulatory T cells in long-lasting Graves disease. Library construction for TCR beta used iRepertoire HTBI primers and Arm-PCR of CDR3 regions. TCRdb processed the multiplex PCR reads anew with MiXCR; each CDR3 protein has one entry. The repertoire consists of 450,000 to 650,000 distinct CDR3 sequences, with about 15% occurring once and the leading ten covering about 25%. Sample time point: newly diagnosed GD, antithyroid drugs for less than 3 months. With RNA extracted from PBMCs as input, the TCR library was made. Another study also made use of these data, one on T cells in Graves' hyperthyroidism and ophthalmopathy.

The sample in question was peripheral blood mononuclear cells (PBMCs), obtained at new diagnosis, from a patient treated with antithyroid drugs. The receptor set was obtained from a woman between 40 and 65 years old with Graves disease.

The rearrangement links TRBV2 to TRBJ1-2; D gene ambiguous. The CDR3 runs 14 residues. From germline, CDR1 is SNHLY and CDR2 FYNNEI. With 6 bases removed from V and 6 bases from J, the gap between germline ends came to 17 bases. The CDR3 nucleotides are TGTGCCAGCAGGCGTCGGGAGGATTGGAATGGCTACACCTTC. Its protein product is CASRRREDWNGYTF.

This clonotype was detected ten times or more. The chain carries TRBV2 and TRBJ2-1; 7 bases line up with TRBD1. CDR1 and CDR2 from the germline V gene are SNHLY and FYNNEI. Trimming took 5 bases from V and 7 from J; bases not matched to a gene: 11. This CDR3 spans 15 amino acids. The CDR3 DNA is TGTGCCAGCAGTCTCGACAGGGTTAACGGGAATGAGCAGTTCTTC. Its translation is CASSLDRVNGNEQFF.

This clonotype was picked up one time. The V call is TRBV19, the J call TRBJ2-3; D is possibly TRBD1 or TRBD2 (5 bases each). CDR3 length: 15 amino acids. V lost 4 bases and J lost 1, with 12 bases in between. The germline CDR1 and CDR2 sequences are LNHDA and SQIVND (reference sequence). The CDR3 bases are TGTGCCAGTAGTACGAGGGACGCCCGCACAGATACGCAGTATTTT. This translates into CASSTRDARTDTQYF.

This clonotype was seen ten or more times. At one end the junction does not follow the germline gene, possibly because of a read error. The chain recombines TRBV2 with TRBJ2-5, with TRBD1 as a possible D gene (6 bases). This CDR3 has 14 residues. Germline V CDR1 and CDR2: SNHLY, FYNNEI. The CDR3 DNA reads as TGTGCCAGCAGGCGGACAGTTCTCCAAGAAACCCAGTACTTC. Translating it yields CASRRTVLQETQYF.

The chain carries TRBV15 and TRBJ2-5; the D gene is possibly TRBD1 (7 bases). This CDR3 has 15 residues. Germline CDR1 LNHNV, CDR2 YYDKDF (reference sequence). The V and J ends lost 0 bases and 2 bases respectively, with 10 bases between them. CDR3 in DNA: TGTGCCACCAGCAGAGATCCAGGGGGGCAAGAGACCCAGTACTTC. It specifies CATSRDPGGQETQYF.

This clonotype was found many times. This chain uses TRBV25-1 with TRBJ1-1, with 12 bases aligning to TRBD1. The length of the CDR3 is 18 residues. Per germline, CDR1 MGHDK and CDR2 SYGVNS. V shed 2 bases and J 4 bases; nucleotides not matched to a gene: 11. CDR3 protein: CASSEVWMGQGAGTEAFF. CDR3 bases: TGTGCCAGCAGTGAAGTTTGGATGGGACAGGGGGCGGGCACTGAAGCTTTCTTT.

This clonotype occurred many times. The chain carries TRBV12-3 or TRBV12-4 and TRBJ2-1; D unclear. Trimming took 6 bases from V and 7 from J, leaving 7 bases between them. CDR3 length: 11 amino acids. CDR3 nucleotide sequence: TGTGCCAGCAGGTTGAAAAATGAGCAGTTCTTC. This gives the protein CASRLKNEQFF.

This clonotype occurred many times. The rearrangement links TRBV20-1 to TRBJ1-1, with D possibly TRBD1 on 5 matching bases. CDR1 is DFQATT and CDR2 is SNEGSKA in the germline V gene (reference sequence). The V gene lost 1 base and the J gene lost 4 bases, with 13 bases spanning the gap. This CDR3 is built from 14 residues. The chain's CDR3 is CSARGSARGTEAFF. The CDR3 DNA follows: TGCAGTGCTAGAGGGTCGGCTAGGGGCACTGAAGCTTTCTTT.